A single sample gave rise to the 8 T cell receptor beta chains below, sequenced in a study of identical twins. TCRdb redid the calling of the 5' RACE reads with MiXCR, one entry per CDR3 protein. Seen here are approximately 230,000 distinct CDR3 sequences, approximately 5.9% observed once, and the top ten hold approximately 14%. The same data also contributed to another study, on T cells expressing NK-cell markers.

Specimen: CD8+ T cells sorted from blood. The source of these receptors is a woman younger than 30 in good health.

J is TRBJ2-1 and V is TRBV20-1; unclear D gene. This CDR3 comprises 12 residues. The germline V and J ends were trimmed by 2 bases and 9 bases, with 11 bases remaining between them. CDR1 and CDR2 (germline): DFQATT, SNEGSKA (reference sequence). The CDR3 is CSARYGWGEQFF. In DNA form, the CDR3 reads TGCAGTGCTAGATACGGCTGGGGTGAGCAGTTCTTC.

This clonotype was counted only a few times. The gene calls are TRBV5-6 and TRBJ2-1; D may be TRBD2 (6 bases). The V end was cut by 3 bases, the J end by 4 bases, with 17 bases between. Germline-derived CDR1 and CDR2 are SGHDT and YYEEEE. The CDR3 is made up of 16 amino acids. The CDR3 sequence is CASSSGGTTYYNEQFF. Written as DNA, the CDR3 is TGTGCCAGCAGCTCCGGAGGGACCACATATTACAATGAGCAGTTCTTC.

The CDR3 coding sequence is TGTGCCAGCAGCTTGACCGGGAGTAGCACAGATACGCAGTATTTT. Protein sequence: CASSLTGSSTDTQYF. The chain carries TRBV7-3 and TRBJ2-3, with D maybe TRBD2 (6 bases). Per the germline V gene, CDR1 is SGHTA and CDR2 is FQGTGA. This CDR3 comprises 15 residues. Trimming took off 3 bases at V and 0 bases at J, with 10 bases between the two ends.

This clonotype has a handful of counts. This chain uses TRBV10-3 with TRBJ2-7; TRBD2 is a possible D gene (5 bases). Trimming left V 0 bases short and J 1 base short, with 10 bases between. Germline lookup yields CDR1 ENHRY and CDR2 SYGVKD. The CDR3 is 15 residues long. The chain's CDR3 is CAISESREGSYEQYF. The CDR3 DNA follows: TGTGCCATCAGTGAGTCTCGGGAAGGTTCCTACGAGCAGTACTTC.

This clonotype was seen more than once but under ten times. The CDR3, as DNA: TGTGCCAGCAGTTACTCTCTCAGCTCCTACAATGAGCAGTTCTTC. The encoded protein is CASSYSLSSYNEQFF. The rearrangement joins TRBV6-2 or TRBV6-3 to TRBJ2-1; D gene uncertain. The germline V gene encodes CDR1 MNHEY and CDR2 SVGEGT. The CDR3 covers 15 residues. Trimming left V 0 bases short and J 0 bases short, with 6 bases between.

With regard to this clonotype: Possible read error: a much larger clone is one base away. V and J are TRBV27 and TRBJ2-1; D is unclear. The CDR3 runs 12 residues. CDR1 is MNHEY, CDR2 SMNVEV, per germline (reference sequence). CDR3 in amino acids: CACSLIGLVQFF. CDR3 sequence (DNA): TGTGCCTGCAGTTTAATAGGGCTTGTGCAGTTCTTC.

This clonotype was observed at least ten times. The chain recombines TRBV20-1 with TRBJ2-1; no clear D. The CDR3 runs to 11 residues. Deletions cut 5 bases from V and 3 bases from J, with 5 bases between. Germline CDR1 and CDR2: DFQATT and SNEGSKA (reference sequence). The CDR3 DNA reads as TGCAGTGCTGGGGACTACAATGAGCAGTTCTTC. Translating it yields CSAGDYNEQFF.

This clonotype was counted a few times. The chain employs TRBV6-2 or TRBV6-3 and TRBJ1-6; D gene unclear. The CDR3 is 13 residues long. V lost 5 bases and J lost 7, with 9 bases in between. Germline CDR1 MNHEY, CDR2 SVGEGT. CDR3 in amino acids: CASSLARNSPLHF. The DNA for the CDR3 is TGTGCCAGCAGTCTGGCCCGAAATTCACCCCTCCACTTT.